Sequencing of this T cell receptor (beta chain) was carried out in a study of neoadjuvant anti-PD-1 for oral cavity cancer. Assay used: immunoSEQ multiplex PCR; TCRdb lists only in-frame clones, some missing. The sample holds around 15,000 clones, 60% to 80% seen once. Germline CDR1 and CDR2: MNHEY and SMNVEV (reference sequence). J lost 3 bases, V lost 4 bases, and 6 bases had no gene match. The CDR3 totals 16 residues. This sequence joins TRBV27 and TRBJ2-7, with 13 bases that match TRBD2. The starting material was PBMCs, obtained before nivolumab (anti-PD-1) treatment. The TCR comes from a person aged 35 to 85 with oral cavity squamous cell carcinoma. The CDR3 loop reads CASSSWTSGSFYEQYF. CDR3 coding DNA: TGTGCCAGCAGTTCCTGGACTAGCGGGAGTTTCTACGAGCAGTACTTC.